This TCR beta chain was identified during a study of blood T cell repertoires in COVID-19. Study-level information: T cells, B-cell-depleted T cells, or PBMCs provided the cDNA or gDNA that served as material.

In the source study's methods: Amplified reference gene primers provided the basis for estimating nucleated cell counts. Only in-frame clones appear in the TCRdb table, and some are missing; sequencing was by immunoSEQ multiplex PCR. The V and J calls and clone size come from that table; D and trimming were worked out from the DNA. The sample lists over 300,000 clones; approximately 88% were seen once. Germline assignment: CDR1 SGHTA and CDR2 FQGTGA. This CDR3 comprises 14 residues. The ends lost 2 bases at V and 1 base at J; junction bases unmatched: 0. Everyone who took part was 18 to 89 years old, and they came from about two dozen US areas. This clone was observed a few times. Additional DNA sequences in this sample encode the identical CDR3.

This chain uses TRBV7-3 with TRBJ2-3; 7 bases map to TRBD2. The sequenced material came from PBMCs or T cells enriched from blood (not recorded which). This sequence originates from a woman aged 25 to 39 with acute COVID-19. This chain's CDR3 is CASSLAGGTDTQYF. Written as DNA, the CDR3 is TGTGCCAGCAGCTTAGCGGGGGGCACAGATACGCAGTATTTT.